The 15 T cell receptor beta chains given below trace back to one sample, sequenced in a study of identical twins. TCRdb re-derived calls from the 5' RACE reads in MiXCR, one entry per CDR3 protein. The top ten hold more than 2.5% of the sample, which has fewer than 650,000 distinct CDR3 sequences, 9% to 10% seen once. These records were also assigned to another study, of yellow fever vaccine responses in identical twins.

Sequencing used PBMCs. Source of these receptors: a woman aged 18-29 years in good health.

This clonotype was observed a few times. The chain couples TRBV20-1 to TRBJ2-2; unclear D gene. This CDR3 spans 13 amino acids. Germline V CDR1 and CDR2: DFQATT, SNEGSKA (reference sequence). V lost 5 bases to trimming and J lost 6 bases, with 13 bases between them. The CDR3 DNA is TGCAGTGCTCACAAACCTATACCCGGGGAGCTGTTTTTT. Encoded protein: CSAHKPIPGELFF.

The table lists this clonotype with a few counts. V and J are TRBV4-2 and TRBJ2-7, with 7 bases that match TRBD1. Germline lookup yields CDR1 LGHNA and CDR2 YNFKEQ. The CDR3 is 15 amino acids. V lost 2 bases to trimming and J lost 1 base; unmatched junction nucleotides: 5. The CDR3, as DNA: TGTGCCAGCAGCCAACCGGGACAGCGGTCCTACGAGCAGTACTTC. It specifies CASSQPGQRSYEQYF.

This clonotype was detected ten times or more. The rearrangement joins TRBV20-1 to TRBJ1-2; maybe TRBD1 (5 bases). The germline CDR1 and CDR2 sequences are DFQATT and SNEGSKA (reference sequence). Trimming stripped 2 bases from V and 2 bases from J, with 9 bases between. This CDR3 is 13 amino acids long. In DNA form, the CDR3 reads TGCAGTGCTAGATCGGGGGGAAACTATGGCTACACCTTC. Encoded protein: CSARSGGNYGYTF.

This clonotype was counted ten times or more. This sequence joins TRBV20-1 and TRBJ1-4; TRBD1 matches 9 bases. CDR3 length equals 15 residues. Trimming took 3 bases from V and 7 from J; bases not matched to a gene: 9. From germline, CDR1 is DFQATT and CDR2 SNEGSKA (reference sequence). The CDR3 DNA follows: TGCAGTGCTAGGGAACCGGGACAGGGACGTGAAAAACTGTTTTTT. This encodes CSAREPGQGREKLFF.

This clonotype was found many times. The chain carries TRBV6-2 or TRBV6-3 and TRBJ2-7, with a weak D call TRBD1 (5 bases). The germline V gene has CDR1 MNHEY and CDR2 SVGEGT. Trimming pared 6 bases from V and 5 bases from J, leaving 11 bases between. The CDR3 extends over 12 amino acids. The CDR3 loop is CASSPDSHEQYF. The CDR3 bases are TGTGCCAGCAGCCCCGACAGCCACGAGCAGTACTTC.

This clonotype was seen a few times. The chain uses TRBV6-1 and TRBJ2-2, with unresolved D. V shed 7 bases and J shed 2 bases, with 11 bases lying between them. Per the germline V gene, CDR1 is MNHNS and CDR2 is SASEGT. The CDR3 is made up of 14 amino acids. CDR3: CASTLVTNTGELFF. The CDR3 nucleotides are TGTGCCAGCACCCTCGTGACCAACACCGGGGAGCTGTTTTTT.

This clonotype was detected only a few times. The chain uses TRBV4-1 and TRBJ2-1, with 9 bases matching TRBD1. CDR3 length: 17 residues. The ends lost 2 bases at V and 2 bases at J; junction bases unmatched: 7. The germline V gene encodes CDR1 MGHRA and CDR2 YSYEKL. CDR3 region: CASSQSPGTGTYNEQFF. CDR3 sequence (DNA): TGCGCCAGCAGCCAATCACCCGGGACAGGGACCTACAATGAGCAGTTCTTC.

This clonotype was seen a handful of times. CDR3 coding DNA: TGTGCCAGCAGTCGACTAGCGGGGGGGCCGTGGGAGACCCAGTACTTC. Protein: CASSRLAGGPWETQYF. The rearrangement uses TRBV7-2 and TRBJ2-5; 14 bases map to TRBD2. CDR3 length: 16 amino acids. The germline V gene encodes CDR1 SGHTA and CDR2 FQGNSA. Trimming removed 6 bases from V and 5 bases from J; junction bases left unmatched: 8. The whole variable domain, filled in from reference TRBV7-2 and TRBJ2-5, reads GAGVSQSPSNKVTEKGKDVELRCDPISGHTALYWYRQSLGQGLEFLIYFQGNSAPDKSGLPSDRFSAERTGGSVSTLTIQRTQQEDSAVYLCASSRLAGGPWETQYFGPGTRLLVL.

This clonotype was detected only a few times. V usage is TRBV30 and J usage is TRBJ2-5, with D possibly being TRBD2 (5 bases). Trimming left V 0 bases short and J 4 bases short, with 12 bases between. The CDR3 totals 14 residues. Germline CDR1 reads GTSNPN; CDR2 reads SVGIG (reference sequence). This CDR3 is CAWSVSGKLETQYF. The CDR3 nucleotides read TGTGCCTGGAGTGTATCGGGGAAGCTAGAGACCCAGTACTTC.

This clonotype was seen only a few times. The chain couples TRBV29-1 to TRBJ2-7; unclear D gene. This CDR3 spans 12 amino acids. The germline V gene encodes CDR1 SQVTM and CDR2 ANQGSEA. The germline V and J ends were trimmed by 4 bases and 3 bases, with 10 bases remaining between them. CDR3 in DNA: TGCAGCGTTGTAGCACAGAGCTACGAGCAGTACTTC. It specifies CSVVAQSYEQYF.

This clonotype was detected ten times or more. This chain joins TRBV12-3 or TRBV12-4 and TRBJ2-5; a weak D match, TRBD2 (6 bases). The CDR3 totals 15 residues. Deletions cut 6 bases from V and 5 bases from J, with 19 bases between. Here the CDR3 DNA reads TGTGCCAGCAGCTGGGGGACTCTCCCCGGGGAGACCCAGTACTTC. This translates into CASSWGTLPGETQYF.

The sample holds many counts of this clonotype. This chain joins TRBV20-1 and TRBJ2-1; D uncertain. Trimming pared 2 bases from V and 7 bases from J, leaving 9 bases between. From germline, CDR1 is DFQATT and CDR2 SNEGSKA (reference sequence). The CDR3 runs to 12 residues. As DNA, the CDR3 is TGCAGTGCTAGAATAACGGAAAATGAGCAGTTCTTC. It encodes CSARITENEQFF.

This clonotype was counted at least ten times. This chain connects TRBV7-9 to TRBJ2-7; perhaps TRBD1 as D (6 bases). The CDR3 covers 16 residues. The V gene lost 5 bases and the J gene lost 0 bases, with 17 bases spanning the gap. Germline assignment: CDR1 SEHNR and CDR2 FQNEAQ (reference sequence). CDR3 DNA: TGTGCCAGCAGCAGACACAGGGAGCCACTCTCCTACGAGCAGTACTTC. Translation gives CASSRHREPLSYEQYF.

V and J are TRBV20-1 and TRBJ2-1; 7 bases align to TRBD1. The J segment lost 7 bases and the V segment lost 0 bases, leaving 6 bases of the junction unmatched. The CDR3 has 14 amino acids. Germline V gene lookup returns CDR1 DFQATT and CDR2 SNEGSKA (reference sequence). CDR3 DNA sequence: TGCAGTGCTAGAGATATTCTACAGGGGAATGAGCAGTTCTTC. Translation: CSARDILQGNEQFF.

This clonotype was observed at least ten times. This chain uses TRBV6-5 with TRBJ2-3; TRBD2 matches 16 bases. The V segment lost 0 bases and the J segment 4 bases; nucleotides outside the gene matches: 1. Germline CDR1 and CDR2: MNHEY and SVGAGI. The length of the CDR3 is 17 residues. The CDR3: CASSYSGLAGGPDTQYF. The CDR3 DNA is TGTGCCAGCAGTTACTCGGGACTAGCGGGGGGGCCAGATACGCAGTATTTT.